Below are 23 T cell receptor beta chains sequenced from a single sample in a study of siplizumab effects on memory and regulatory T cells. The repertoire was sequenced with immunoSEQ multiplex PCR; TCRdb's copy has only in-frame clones and lacks some. Here the sample spans roughly 50,000 clones, 95% to 97% being singletons. Sequenced sample: naive CD4+ T cells sorted from blood. The receptors shown here come from a human donor in good health.

CDR3 amino acids: CASSQGTSGTRSYEQYF. CDR3 nucleotides: TGTGCCAGCAGTCAAGGGACTAGCGGGACCCGCTCCTACGAGCAGTACTTC. This chain connects TRBV6-1 to TRBJ2-7; 13 bases align to TRBD2. The CDR3 has 17 amino acids. V lost 5 bases to trimming and J lost 0 bases; unmatched junction nucleotides: 7. Germline loops: CDR1 MNHNS, CDR2 SASEGT.

The chain carries TRBV19 and TRBJ1-2; the D is unclear. The V end lost 5 bases, the J end lost 6 bases, and 19 bases lay between the germline ends. Germline-derived CDR1 and CDR2 are LNHDA and SQIVND (reference sequence). The CDR3 sequence is 15 residues long. CDR3 amino acids: CASSAAHRHQNGYTF. In DNA, the CDR3 is TGTGCCAGTAGTGCTGCCCACCGACACCAAAATGGCTACACCTTC. The full variable domain, its missing parts supplied by reference TRBV19 and TRBJ1-2, is DGGITQSPKYLFRKEGQNVTLSCEQNLNHDAMYWYRQDPGQGLRLIYYSQIVNDFQKGDIAEGYSVSREKKESFPLTVTSAQKNPTAFYLCASSAAHRHQNGYTFGSGTRLTVV.

CDR3 in DNA: TGTGCCAGTAGTCGGTCGGGTGGGGACTACGAGCAGTACTTC. Protein: CASSRSGGDYEQYF. The chain joins TRBV19 to TRBJ2-7; D is uncertain. Germline V lookup: CDR1 LNHDA, CDR2 SQIVND (reference sequence). V dropped 5 bases and J dropped 3 bases, with 14 bases sitting between them. CDR3 length: 14 residues. Complete variable domain (other parts from reference TRBV19 and TRBJ2-7): DGGITQSPKYLFRKEGQNVTLSCEQNLNHDAMYWYRQDPGQGLRLIYYSQIVNDFQKGDIAEGYSVSREKKESFPLTVTSAQKNPTAFYLCASSRSGGDYEQYFGPGTRLTVT.

This sequence joins TRBV5-1 and TRBJ2-3, with 9 bases that match TRBD1. The CDR3 totals 15 residues. V dropped 3 bases and J dropped 3; count of bases not matched to a gene: 5. Germline V gene lookup returns CDR1 SGHRS and CDR2 YFSETQ. In DNA, the CDR3 is TGCGCCAGCAGCTCCGGGACAGGGCCGACAGATACGCAGTATTTT. This sequence encodes CASSSGTGPTDTQYF.

This rearrangement joins TRBV5-1 to TRBJ2-2; D unclear. Trimming stripped 4 bases from V and 4 bases from J, with 14 bases between. The CDR3 spans 15 residues. Germline CDR1 SGHRS, CDR2 YFSETQ. CDR3 protein: CASSEERTVTGELFF. CDR3 nucleotides: TGCGCCAGCAGCGAGGAAAGGACGGTCACCGGGGAGCTGTTTTTT.

This chain links TRBV12-5 with TRBJ1-1; D perhaps matches TRBD1 (6 bases). Per germline, CDR1 LGHNT and CDR2 FRNRAP. The CDR3 spans 14 residues. V was pared by 4 bases and J by 0 bases, with 9 bases between. Here the CDR3 reads CASGSGVLNTEAFF. The CDR3 DNA reads as TGTGCTAGTGGTTCAGGGGTCTTGAACACTGAAGCTTTCTTT.

About this clone itself: Other DNA sequences from this sample encode an identical CDR3 as well. V and J are TRBV7-9 and TRBJ2-3, with 11 bases lining up with TRBD2. The CDR3 runs to 15 residues. From germline, CDR1 is SEHNR and CDR2 FQNEAQ (reference sequence). Trimming cost V 5 bases and J 3 bases; bases outside gene matches: 4. Here the CDR3 reads CASSPTSGSTDTQYF. CDR3 bases: TGTGCCAGCAGCCCAACTAGCGGGAGTACAGATACGCAGTATTTT.

V is TRBV4-1 and J is TRBJ2-5, with D possibly matching TRBD2 (7 bases). Trimming cost V 0 bases and J 5 bases, with 13 bases left between them. The CDR3 is 15 residues long. Per the germline V gene, CDR1 is MGHRA and CDR2 is YSYEKL. The chain's CDR3 is CASSQDGGRRETQYF. DNA for the CDR3: TGCGCCAGCAGCCAAGACGGGGGGCGCCGGGAGACCCAGTACTTC.

This sequence joins TRBV28 and TRBJ2-3, with 8 bases lining up with TRBD2. Germline values: CDR1 MDHEN, CDR2 SYDVKM. The CDR3 has 18 amino acids. The V and J ends lost 6 bases and 1 base, in that order; junction bases with no gene match: 15. The CDR3 is CASRTKREWYSGTDTQYF. The CDR3 DNA sequence: TGTGCCAGCAGGACAAAGCGGGAGTGGTATTCGGGCACAGATACGCAGTATTTT.

This chain joins TRBV6-1 and TRBJ2-7; no clear D. V lost 2 bases and J 9 bases, leaving 14 bases between the germline ends. CDR1 MNHNS and CDR2 SASEGT come from the germline V gene. There are 13 residues in the CDR3. CDR3 nucleotides: TGTGCCAGCAGTGAAATGGGCGAGTTTGGGCAGTACTTC. Protein product: CASSEMGEFGQYF.

DNA for the CDR3: TGTGCCAGCAGTGGGACTAGCGGGACCTACGAGCAGTACTTC. It translates to CASSGTSGTYEQYF. The chain uses TRBV6-1 and TRBJ2-7, with TRBD2 matching over 12 bases. The V segment lost 4 bases and the J segment 2 bases; nucleotides outside the gene matches: 0. Germline V CDR1 and CDR2: MNHNS, SASEGT. The CDR3 runs 14 residues.

The count of this clone is one. The chain recombines TRBV6-1 with TRBJ1-4, with a possible D match to TRBD1 (6 bases). Germline CDR1 and CDR2: MNHNS and SASEGT. The V end was cut by 4 bases, the J end by 5 bases, with 8 bases between. The CDR3 contains 13 residues. CDR3 DNA: TGTGCCAGCAGTGGTGACAGGAATGAAAAACTGTTTTTT. This gives the protein CASSGDRNEKLFF.

This clone has only one observation. This chain links TRBV29-1 with TRBJ2-1; D is unclear. Germline assignment: CDR1 SQVTM and CDR2 ANQGSEA. V gave up 3 bases and J gave up 15 bases, with 15 bases separating them. The CDR3 is 11 residues long. CDR3 nucleotide sequence: TGCAGCGTTGAGGAATTACAACAGCCGTTCTTC. Its translation is CSVEELQQPFF.

J is TRBJ1-3 and V is TRBV9, with D unresolved. Trimming took 5 bases from V and 8 from J, leaving 23 bases between them. This CDR3 contains 16 residues. The germline gives CDR1 SGDLS, CDR2 YYNGEE. The CDR3 loop reads CASSRDGGPDGDTIYF. The CDR3 nucleotides are TGTGCCAGCAGTAGAGATGGAGGGCCTGATGGTGACACCATATATTTT.

The chain uses TRBV6-1 and TRBJ2-7; D not certain. V was shortened by 6 bases and J by 4 bases, with 16 bases between the two germline ends. Germline values: CDR1 MNHNS, CDR2 SASEGT. The CDR3 is 14 amino acids. CDR3 nucleotide sequence: TGTGCCAGCAGAAGTGGCGGAAGTCTTTACGAGCAGTACTTC. Translation: CASRSGGSLYEQYF.

The chain carries TRBV10-1 and TRBJ1-2; D gene ambiguous. Germline CDR1 and CDR2: WNHNN and SYGVQD (reference sequence). The CDR3 has 13 residues. Deletions cut 0 bases from V and 4 bases from J, with 6 bases between. The CDR3 sequence: CASSESGLYGYTF. CDR3 coding DNA: TGCGCCAGCAGTGAGTCCGGGCTCTATGGCTACACCTTC.

This rearrangement joins TRBV6-5 to TRBJ2-7; a weak D match, TRBD2 (5 bases). V was cut by 6 bases and J by 2 bases, with 11 bases left in between. The CDR3 spans 13 residues. In germline, CDR1 is MNHEY, CDR2 SVGAGI. This chain's CDR3 is CASSTTTTYEQYF. The CDR3 DNA follows: TGTGCCAGCAGCACGACTACAACCTACGAGCAGTACTTC.

The genes are TRBV6-6 and TRBJ1-4; TRBD1 agrees at 8 bases. With 2 bases clipped from V and 8 bases from J, the junction kept 4 bases outside the gene matches. Germline CDR1 and CDR2: MNHNY and SVGAGI (reference sequence). This CDR3 contains 14 residues. The CDR3 nucleotides are TGTGCCAGCAGTTACATCAGGGGGCGAGAAAAACTGTTTTTT. Translated: CASSYIRGREKLFF.

V is TRBV7-3 and J is TRBJ2-7, with D possibly matching TRBD2 (8 bases). V was shortened by 5 bases and J by 7 bases, with 18 bases between the two germline ends. Looked up from germline, CDR1 is SGHTA and CDR2 is FQGTGA. This CDR3 is built from 14 residues. CDR3 region: CASSREGAPREQYF. In DNA, the CDR3 is TGTGCCAGCAGCCGGGAGGGGGCGCCTCGTGAGCAGTACTTC.

The genes are TRBV5-6 and TRBJ2-3, with 10 bases identical to TRBD2. The germline gives CDR1 SGHDT, CDR2 YYEEEE. CDR3 length: 16 amino acids. Losses at the gene ends were 5 bases for V and 6 bases for J; bases not matched to a gene: 12. As DNA, the CDR3 is TGTGCCAGCAGTCCACACCCAGCGGGAGGGCCGGATACGCAGTATTTT. This codes for CASSPHPAGGPDTQYF.

The chain recombines TRBV6-6 with TRBJ1-5; perhaps TRBD1 as D (5 bases). With 7 bases removed from V and 10 bases from J, the gap between germline ends came to 14 bases. The CDR3 has 12 residues. Germline loops: CDR1 MNHNY, CDR2 SVGAGI (reference sequence). As DNA, the CDR3 is TGTGCCAGCACCAACAGGAACGTCCCCCAGCATTTT. It specifies CASTNRNVPQHF.

The rearrangement links TRBV11-2 to TRBJ2-7; a possible D gene is TRBD1 (6 bases). CDR1 is SGHAT and CDR2 is FQNNGV in the germline V gene. Trimming stripped 6 bases from V and 6 bases from J, with 12 bases between. The CDR3 is 12 amino acids. The DNA for the CDR3 is TGTGCCAGCAGTTATACAGGGTTCGAGCAGTACTTC. Translated: CASSYTGFEQYF.

This clone was seen just once. CDR3 in amino acids: CASTTTGGVGQPQHF. CDR3 DNA: TGCGCCAGCACCACGACAGGGGGCGTGGGGCAGCCCCAGCATTTT. V gene TRBV10-1 combines with J gene TRBJ1-5, with 10 bases that match TRBD1. J was trimmed by 7 bases and V by 7 bases; bases with no gene match: 10. In germline, CDR1 is WNHNN, CDR2 SYGVQD (reference sequence). The CDR3 covers 15 residues.